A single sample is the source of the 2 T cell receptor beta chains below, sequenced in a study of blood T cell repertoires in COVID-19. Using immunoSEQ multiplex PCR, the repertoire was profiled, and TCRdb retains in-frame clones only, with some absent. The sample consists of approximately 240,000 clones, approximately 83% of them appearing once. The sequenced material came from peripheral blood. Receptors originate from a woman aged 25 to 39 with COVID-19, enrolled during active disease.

The CDR3, as DNA: TGTGCCAGCAGCCCCACCGGGACTAGCGGGGGGTGGGATACGCAGTATTTT. It specifies CASSPTGTSGGWDTQYF. V and J are TRBV7-6 and TRBJ2-3, with 15 bases aligning to TRBD2. Germline V CDR1 and CDR2: SGHVS, FNYEAQ. CDR3 length equals 17 residues. V dropped 5 bases and J dropped 6; count of bases not matched to a gene: 9.

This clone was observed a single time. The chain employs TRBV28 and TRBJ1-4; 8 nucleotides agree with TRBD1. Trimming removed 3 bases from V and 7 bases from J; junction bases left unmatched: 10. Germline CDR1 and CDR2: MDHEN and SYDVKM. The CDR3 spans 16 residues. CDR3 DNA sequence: TGTGCCAGCAGTTTGGGGACGGGACAGGACCTTGAAAAACTGTTTTTT. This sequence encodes CASSLGTGQDLEKLFF.